This TCR beta chain was recorded in a study of blood T cell repertoires in COVID-19. At the level of the study: Material from acute and convalescent COVID-19 was sourced from the United States, Italy and Spain. Sample material is recorded as cDNA or gDNA derived from T cells, B-cell-depleted T cells, or PBMCs.

Method: immunoSEQ multiplex PCR; TCRdb's copy keeps in-frame clones and lacks some. The table has fewer than 200,000 clones, about 87% seen once; the top ten hold 2% to 3%. CDR1 and CDR2 (germline): MNHEY, SVGEGT. CDR3 length equals 12 residues. V gave up 7 bases and J gave up 4 bases, with 10 bases separating them. Seattle-derived patients entered the study during active infection and were followed longitudinally. The origin of this receptor is a woman at least 80 years old with COVID-19, enrolled during active disease. The chain links TRBV6-2 or TRBV6-3 to TRBJ1-1; D gene uncertain. Sequenced material: peripheral blood. The chain's CDR3 is CASTPSGTEAFF. The CDR3 DNA sequence: TGTGCCAGCACCCCGTCCGGCACTGAAGCTTTCTTT.